The T cell receptor beta chain described here comes from a study of blood T cell repertoires in COVID-19 (dated by TCRdb to 2020 to 2021). For the study in its entirety: Collaborator samples came from the United States, Italy and Spain and covered acute and convalescent phases of COVID-19. The material from the prospective study consisted of cDNA or gDNA derived from T cells, B-cell-depleted T cells, or PBMCs. Deeply sampled blood TCRbeta repertoires from subjects exposed to, actively infected with, or recovered from COVID-19 were included in the dataset. The repertoires were released in a freely available public database meant as a resource for research on the immune response to SARS-CoV-2. The samples were drawn from two sources: the first 160 participants of the ongoing ImmuneRACE study, and 1,254 subjects contributed by 6 global collaborators. A de-identified subject ID, COVID-19 status, age in years and sex were almost always included in the sample metadata. HLA class I and class II types, where available, came from metadata supplied by the sample provider rather than from assay-based typing.

Whole blood was collected in K2EDTA tubes by collaborating institutions according to the institutions' own protocols. For TCRbeta analysis, collaborator samples were shipped as frozen whole blood, as isolated PBMCs, or as DNA extracted from either sample type. The research as a whole found: How much clinical and demographic metadata was included differed by source and by participant, and the metadata was provided uncurated.

Counted from cysteine to phenylalanine, this CDR3 has 13 amino acids. The DNA shown is the 39-base CDR3, in frame from base 1. For CDR1 and CDR2, the germline V gene lists SGHTA and FQGNSA. Trimmed from V: 1 base; trimmed from J: 8 bases; junction bases lacking a gene match: 4. The immunoSEQ Assay, a bias-controlled multiplex PCR, was used to amplify TCRbeta CDR3 regions from genomic DNA. As for the original processing: The number of nucleated cells in each sample was estimated by amplification of reference gene primers within the assay. Sequence reads were collapsed and filtered to measure the absolute abundance of every unique TCRbeta CDR3 rearrangement. Productive Simpson clonality was computed per sample as the square root of Simpson's diversity index over productive rearrangements. TCRdb provides this immuneACCESS table in a form limited to in-frame rearrangements. Some clones are lacking; in checked studies, under half of them reflect an unresolved V gene, and why the rest are absent is not known. D and trimming come from the DNA, and the V and J calls and clone size come from that table. This sample gives approximately 81,000 clones in total; roughly four fifths of them show up just once. Roughly 7.4% of the sample goes to the ten largest clones.

In its sample, this clone was seen once. Its target antigen remains unknown. No qualities accompany the bases; no much larger clone lies one base away. Sequencing input: peripheral blood. The V and J genes are TRBV7-2 and TRBJ1-2; 7 bases in between match TRBD1. This TCR derives from a human donor in a cohort sampled during active COVID-19. CDR3 sequence: CASSLETGRGYTF. The DNA is as follows: TGTGCCAGCAGCTTAGAGACAGGGAGAGGCTACACCTTC. Here the CDR3 is joined to the reference TRBV7-2 and TRBJ1-2 genes, and the full variable domain is: GAGVSQSPSNKVTEKGKDVELRCDPISGHTALYWYRQSLGQGLEFLIYFQGNSAPDKSGLPSDRFSAERTGGSVSTLTIQRTQQEDSAVYLCASSLETGRGYTFGSGTRLTVV.